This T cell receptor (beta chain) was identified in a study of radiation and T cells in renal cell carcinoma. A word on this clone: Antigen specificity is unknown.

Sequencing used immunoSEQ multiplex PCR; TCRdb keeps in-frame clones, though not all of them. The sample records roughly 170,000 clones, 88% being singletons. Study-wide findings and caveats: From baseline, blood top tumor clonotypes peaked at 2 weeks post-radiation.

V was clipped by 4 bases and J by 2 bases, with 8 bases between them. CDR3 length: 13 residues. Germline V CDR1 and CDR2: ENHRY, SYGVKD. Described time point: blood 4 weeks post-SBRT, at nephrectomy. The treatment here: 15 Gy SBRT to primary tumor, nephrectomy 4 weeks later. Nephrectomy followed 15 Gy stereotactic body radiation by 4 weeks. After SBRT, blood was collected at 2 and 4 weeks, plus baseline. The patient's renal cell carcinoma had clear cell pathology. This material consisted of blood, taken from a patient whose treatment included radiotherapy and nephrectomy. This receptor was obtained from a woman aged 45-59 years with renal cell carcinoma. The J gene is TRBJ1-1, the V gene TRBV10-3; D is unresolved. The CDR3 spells CAISVNLNTEAFF. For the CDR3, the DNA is TGTGCCATCAGTGTAAATCTTAACACTGAAGCTTTCTTT.